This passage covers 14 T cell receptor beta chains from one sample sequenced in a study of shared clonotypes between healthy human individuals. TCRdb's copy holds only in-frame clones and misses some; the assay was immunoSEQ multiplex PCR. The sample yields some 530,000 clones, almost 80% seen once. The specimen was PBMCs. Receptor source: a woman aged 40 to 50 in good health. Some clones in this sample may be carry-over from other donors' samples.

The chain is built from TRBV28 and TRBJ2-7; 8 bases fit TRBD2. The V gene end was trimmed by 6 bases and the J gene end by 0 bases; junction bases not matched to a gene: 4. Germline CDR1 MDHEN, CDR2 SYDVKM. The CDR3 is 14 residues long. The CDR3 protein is CASRLAVSSYEQYF. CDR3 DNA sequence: TGTGCCAGCAGACTAGCGGTGAGCTCCTACGAGCAGTACTTC.

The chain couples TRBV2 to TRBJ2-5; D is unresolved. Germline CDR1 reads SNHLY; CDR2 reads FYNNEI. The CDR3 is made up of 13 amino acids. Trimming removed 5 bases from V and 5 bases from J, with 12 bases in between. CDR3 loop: CASSNTRWETQYF. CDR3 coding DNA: TGTGCCAGCAGTAATACGCGGTGGGAGACCCAGTACTTC.

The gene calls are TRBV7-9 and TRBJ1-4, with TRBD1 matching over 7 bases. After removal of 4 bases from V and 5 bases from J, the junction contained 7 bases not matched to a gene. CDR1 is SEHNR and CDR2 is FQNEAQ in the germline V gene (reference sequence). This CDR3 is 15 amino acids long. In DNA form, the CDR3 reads TGTGCCAGCAGCTCCCGACAGGGTCGGAATGAAAAACTGTTTTTT. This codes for CASSSRQGRNEKLFF.

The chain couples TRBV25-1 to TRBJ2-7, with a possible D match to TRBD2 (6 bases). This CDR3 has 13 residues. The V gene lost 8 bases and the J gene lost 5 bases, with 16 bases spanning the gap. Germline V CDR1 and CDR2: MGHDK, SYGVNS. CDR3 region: CASRRTGVDEQYF. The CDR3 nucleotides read TGTGCCAGCCGCCGAACGGGGGTGGACGAGCAGTACTTC.

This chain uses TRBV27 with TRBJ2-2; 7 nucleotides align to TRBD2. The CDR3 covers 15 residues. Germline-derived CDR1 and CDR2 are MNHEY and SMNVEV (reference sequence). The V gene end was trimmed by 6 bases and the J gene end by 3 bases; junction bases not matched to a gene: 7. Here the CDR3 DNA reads TGTGCCAGCAGATCCGGGACTACATACACCGGGGAGCTGTTTTTT. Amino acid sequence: CASRSGTTYTGELFF.

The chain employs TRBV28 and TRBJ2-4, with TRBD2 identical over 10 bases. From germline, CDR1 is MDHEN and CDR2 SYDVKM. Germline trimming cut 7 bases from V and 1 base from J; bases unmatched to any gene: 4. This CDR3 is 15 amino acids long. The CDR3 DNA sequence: TGTGCCAGCACCGCGACTAGCGGGGCCAAAAACATTCAGTACTTC. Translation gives CASTATSGAKNIQYF.

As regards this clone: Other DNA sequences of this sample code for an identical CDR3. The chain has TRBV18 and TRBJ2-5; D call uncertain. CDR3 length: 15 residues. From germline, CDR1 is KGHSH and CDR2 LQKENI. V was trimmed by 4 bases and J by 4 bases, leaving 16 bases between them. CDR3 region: CASSRSQQVSETQYF. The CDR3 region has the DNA TGTGCCAGCTCACGAAGTCAGCAGGTGTCAGAGACCCAGTACTTC.

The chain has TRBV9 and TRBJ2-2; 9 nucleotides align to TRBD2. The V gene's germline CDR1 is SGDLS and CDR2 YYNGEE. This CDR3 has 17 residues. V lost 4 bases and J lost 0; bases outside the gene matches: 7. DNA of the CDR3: TGTGCCAGCAGCTCCCCTAGCGGGACCTCGAACACCGGGGAGCTGTTTTTT. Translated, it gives CASSSPSGTSNTGELFF.

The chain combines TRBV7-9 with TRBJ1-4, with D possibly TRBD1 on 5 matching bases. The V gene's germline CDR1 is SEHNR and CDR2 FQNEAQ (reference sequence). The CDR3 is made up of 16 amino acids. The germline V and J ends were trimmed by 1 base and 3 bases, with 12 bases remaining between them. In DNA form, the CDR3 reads TGTGCCAGCAGCTTAGGGGGCGCGGGGGCTAATGAAAAACTGTTTTTT. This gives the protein CASSLGGAGANEKLFF.

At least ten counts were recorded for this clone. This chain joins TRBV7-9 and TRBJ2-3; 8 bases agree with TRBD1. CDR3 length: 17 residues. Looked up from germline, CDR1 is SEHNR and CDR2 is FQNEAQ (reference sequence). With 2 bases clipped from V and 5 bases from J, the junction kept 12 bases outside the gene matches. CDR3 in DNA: TGTGCCAGCAGCTTACTTCTAGGGCAGGGGGCCGGAGATACGCAGTATTTT. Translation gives CASSLLLGQGAGDTQYF. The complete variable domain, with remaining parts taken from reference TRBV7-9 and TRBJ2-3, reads DTGVSQNPRHKITKRGQNVTFRCDPISEHNRLYWYRQTLGQGPEFLTYFQNEAQLEKSRLLSDRFSAERPKGSFSTLEIQRTEQGDSAMYLCASSLLLGQGAGDTQYFGPGTRLTVL.

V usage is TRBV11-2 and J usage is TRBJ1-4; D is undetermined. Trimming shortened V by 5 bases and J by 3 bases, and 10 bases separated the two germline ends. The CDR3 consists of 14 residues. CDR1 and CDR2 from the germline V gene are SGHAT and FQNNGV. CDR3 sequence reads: CASSPGRSNEKLFF. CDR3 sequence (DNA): TGTGCCAGCAGCCCCGGACGGTCTAATGAAAAACTGTTTTTT.

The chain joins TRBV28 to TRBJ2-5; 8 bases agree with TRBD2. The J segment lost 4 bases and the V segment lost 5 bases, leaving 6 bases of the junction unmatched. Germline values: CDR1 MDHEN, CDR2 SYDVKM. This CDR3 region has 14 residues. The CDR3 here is CASSPLLAGETQYF. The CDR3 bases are TGTGCCAGCAGTCCACTCCTAGCGGGAGAGACCCAGTACTTC.

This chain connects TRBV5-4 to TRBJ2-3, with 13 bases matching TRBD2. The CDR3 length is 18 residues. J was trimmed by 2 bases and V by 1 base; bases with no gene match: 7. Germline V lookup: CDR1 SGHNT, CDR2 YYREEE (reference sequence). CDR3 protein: CASSLIGLAGVPTDTQYF. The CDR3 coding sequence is TGTGCCAGCAGCTTGATTGGACTAGCGGGAGTCCCCACAGATACGCAGTATTTT.

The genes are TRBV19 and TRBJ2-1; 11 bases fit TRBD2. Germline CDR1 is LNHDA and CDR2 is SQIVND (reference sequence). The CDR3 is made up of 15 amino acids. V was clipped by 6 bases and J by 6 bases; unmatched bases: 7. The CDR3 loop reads CASSPTSGSGNEQFF. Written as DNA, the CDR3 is TGTGCCAGTAGCCCCACTAGCGGGAGTGGCAATGAGCAGTTCTTC.